Below are 21 T cell receptor beta chains sequenced from a single sample in a study of blood T cell repertoires in COVID-19. Produced via immunoSEQ multiplex PCR; TCRdb's table is partial and in-frame only. The sample has around 150,000 clones; more than 60% are singletons. The material sequenced was peripheral blood. The receptors derive from a man in his sixties or seventies with acute or convalescent COVID-19.

The V call is TRBV7-3, the J call TRBJ2-1, with D maybe TRBD2 (5 bases). The ends were cut back, 3 bases at V and 2 bases at J, with 14 bases in the middle. Germline CDR1 is SGHTA and CDR2 is FQGTGA. This CDR3 has 16 amino acids. The DNA of the CDR3 is TGTGCCAGCAGCTTCGGAGGCGAACCGGCCTACAATGAGCAGTTCTTC. Translating it yields CASSFGGEPAYNEQFF.

The chain employs TRBV5-1 and TRBJ1-1; D is uncertain. CDR3 length: 15 residues. V lost 5 bases and J 0 bases, leaving 14 bases between the germline ends. From germline, CDR1 is SGHRS and CDR2 YFSETQ. CDR3 coding DNA: TGCGCCAGCAGTTTGATCAGGTCGGTGAACACTGAAGCTTTCTTT. Amino acid sequence: CASSLIRSVNTEAFF.

This clone showed up just a few times. The chain is built from TRBV11-3 and TRBJ2-1, with 7 bases that match TRBD1. The CDR3 runs to 14 residues. Germline V gene sequence: CDR1 SGHNT, CDR2 YENEEA. Germline trimming cut 5 bases from V and 5 bases from J; bases unmatched to any gene: 6. CDR3 residues: CASSLQDRDNEQFF. The CDR3 DNA reads as TGTGCCAGCAGCCTACAAGACAGGGACAATGAGCAGTTCTTC.

V and J are TRBV11-2 and TRBJ2-5; TRBD1 agrees at 8 bases. Germline V gene lookup returns CDR1 SGHAT and CDR2 FQNNGV. The CDR3 loop spans 16 amino acids. Germline trimming cut 1 base from V and 5 bases from J; bases unmatched to any gene: 9. The CDR3 here is CASSLGPGGAEETQYF. CDR3 DNA: TGTGCCAGCAGCTTAGGTCCAGGGGGCGCGGAGGAGACCCAGTACTTC.

This sequence joins TRBV7-8 and TRBJ1-6; the match to TRBD1 covers 7 bases. Trimming cost V 5 bases and J 7 bases; bases outside gene matches: 11. Germline CDR1 SGHVS, CDR2 FQNEAQ. The CDR3 sequence is 16 residues long. The CDR3 loop reads CASSGQVALGNSPLHF. Here the CDR3 DNA reads TGTGCCAGCAGCGGACAGGTCGCCCTCGGGAATTCACCCCTCCACTTT.

The genes are TRBV11-2 and TRBJ1-1; tentative D call: TRBD1 (5 bases). The CDR3 has 14 amino acids. CDR1 is SGHAT, CDR2 FQNNGV, per germline. V lost 7 bases, J lost 3 bases, and 15 bases lay in between. CDR3 region: CASIPGGSYTEAFF. The CDR3 nucleotides read TGTGCCAGCATCCCGGGGGGGAGCTACACTGAAGCTTTCTTT. The whole variable domain, filled in from reference TRBV11-2 and TRBJ1-1, reads EAGVAQSPRYKIIEKRQSVAFWCNPISGHATLYWYQQILGQGPKLLIQFQNNGVVDDSQLPKDRFSAERLKGVDSTLKIQPAKLEDSAVYLCASIPGGSYTEAFFGQGTRLTVV.

The chain joins TRBV15 to TRBJ1-1, with D uncertain. The length of the CDR3 is 15 residues. The V gene lost 1 base and the J gene lost 4 bases, with 13 bases spanning the gap. The germline CDR1 and CDR2 sequences are LNHNV and YYDKDF (reference sequence). CDR3: CATSRGASGSTEAFF. The CDR3, as DNA: TGTGCCACCAGCAGAGGAGCGAGCGGGAGCACTGAAGCTTTCTTT.

The chain uses TRBV25-1 and TRBJ1-5; D gene uncertain. This CDR3 has 12 residues. Germline V gives CDR1 MGHDK, CDR2 SYGVNS. V lost 4 bases to trimming and J lost 3 bases, with 4 bases between them. CDR3 protein: CASSGANQPQHF. The DNA for the CDR3 is TGTGCCAGCAGTGGGGCCAATCAGCCCCAGCATTTT. The full variable domain, its missing parts supplied by reference TRBV25-1 and TRBJ1-5, is EADIYQTPRYLVIGTGKKITLECSQTMGHDKMYWYQQDPGMELHLIHYSYGVNSTEKGDLSSESTVSRIRTEHFPLTLESARPSHTSQYLCASSGANQPQHFGDGTRLSIL.

The chain has TRBV27 and TRBJ1-2; the match to TRBD1 covers 8 bases. The CDR3 has 13 residues. Germline values: CDR1 MNHEY, CDR2 SMNVEV (reference sequence). V gave up 2 bases and J gave up 5 bases; unmatched junction bases: 1. This CDR3 reads CASSLNRGYGYTF. DNA for the CDR3: TGTGCCAGCAGTTTAAACAGGGGGTATGGCTACACCTTC.

The rearrangement joins TRBV18 to TRBJ2-1; possible D gene TRBD2, 5 bases. The germline gives CDR1 KGHSH, CDR2 LQKENI. This CDR3 has 12 amino acids. V shed 2 bases and J shed 6 bases, with 5 bases lying between them. CDR3 in amino acids: CASSPEGNEQFF. Here the CDR3 DNA reads TGTGCCAGCTCACCAGAGGGCAATGAGCAGTTCTTC.

This rearrangement joins TRBV7-8 to TRBJ2-1; D possibly corresponds to TRBD1 (7 bases). CDR3 length: 16 residues. In germline, CDR1 is SGHVS, CDR2 FQNEAQ. The V and J ends lost 5 bases and 4 bases respectively, with 18 bases between them. The DNA of the CDR3 is TGTGCCAGCAGCGCCCAGGGGGGCCTAGCTTACAATGAGCAGTTCTTC. Translation gives CASSAQGGLAYNEQFF.

A remark on this clone: The sample contains more than one DNA sequence encoding this CDR3. The chain joins TRBV12-3 or TRBV12-4 to TRBJ1-1; D gene uncertain. V was clipped by 6 bases and J by 5 bases, with 10 bases between them. The CDR3 totals 12 residues. DNA of the CDR3: TGTGCCAGCAGCTTCGGGAGGACTGAAGCTTTCTTT. Protein sequence: CASSFGRTEAFF.

This chain links TRBV7-9 with TRBJ2-3, with D possibly being TRBD1 (6 bases). Germline CDR1 SEHNR, CDR2 FQNEAQ (reference sequence). V was clipped by 5 bases and J by 3 bases, with 9 bases between them. This CDR3 comprises 13 residues. CDR3 in amino acids: CASSPGTTDTQYF. DNA for the CDR3: TGTGCCAGCAGCCCAGGGACAACAGATACGCAGTATTTT.

Comments on this clone: Its ends do not fully match the called genes, so a read error is possible. The chain joins TRBV28 to TRBJ1-2, with D perhaps matching TRBD1 (6 bases). Germline V lookup: CDR1 MDHEN, CDR2 SYDVKM. The CDR3 extends over 13 amino acids. The CDR3, as DNA: TGTGCCAGCATTCACAGGGTCGACTATGGCCACACCTTC. It encodes CASIHRVDYGHTF.

This chain joins TRBV5-1 and TRBJ2-7, with 8 bases that match TRBD1. Germline V gives CDR1 SGHRS, CDR2 YFSETQ. With 4 bases clipped from V and 5 bases from J, the junction kept 2 bases outside the gene matches. The length of the CDR3 is 12 residues. DNA for the CDR3: TGCGCCAGCAGCACGGGACAGGACGAGCAGTACTTC. This translates into CASSTGQDEQYF.

The V call is TRBV18, the J call TRBJ1-1; the D gene is possibly TRBD1 (5 bases). The CDR3 has 13 residues. Germline V gene data show CDR1 as KGHSH and CDR2 as LQKENI. With 2 bases removed from V and 3 bases from J, the gap between germline ends came to 7 bases. CDR3 in amino acids: CASSPTGDTEAFF. For the CDR3, the DNA is TGTGCCAGCTCACCAACAGGAGACACTGAAGCTTTCTTT.

The chain is built from TRBV28 and TRBJ2-6, with D possibly matching TRBD2 (5 bases). The CDR3 sequence is 15 residues long. V was cut by 9 bases and J by 0 bases, with 12 bases left in between. CDR1 is MDHEN, CDR2 SYDVKM, per germline. The CDR3 loop reads CASLGSNSGANVLTF. As DNA, the CDR3 is TGTGCCAGTCTTGGGAGCAACTCTGGGGCCAACGTCCTGACTTTC.

This clone was seen only once. The J gene is TRBJ2-1, the V gene TRBV11-2, with D perhaps matching TRBD1 (5 bases). V was cut by 2 bases and J by 7 bases, with 6 bases left in between. The CDR3 sequence is 12 residues long. The V gene's germline CDR1 is SGHAT and CDR2 FQNNGV. The DNA of the CDR3 is TGTGCCAGCAGCTTACAGGGAAATGAGCAGTTCTTC. It yields the protein CASSLQGNEQFF.

This clone was observed a single time. The V and J genes are TRBV5-5 and TRBJ2-1, with TRBD2 matching over 9 bases. This CDR3 spans 16 amino acids. In germline, CDR1 is SGHKS, CDR2 YYEKEE (reference sequence). V was clipped by 1 base and J by 8 bases; unmatched bases: 10. CDR3 loop: CASSLSLLAGFDEQFF. The CDR3 DNA sequence: TGTGCCAGCAGCTTGTCTTTGCTAGCGGGATTTGATGAGCAGTTCTTC.

The gene calls are TRBV4-1 and TRBJ2-1; maybe TRBD1 (6 bases). This CDR3 has 16 amino acids. Germline lookup yields CDR1 MGHRA and CDR2 YSYEKL. The germline V and J ends were trimmed by 0 bases and 3 bases, with 12 bases remaining between them. The CDR3 region is CASSQDFGQIYNEQFF. CDR3 nucleotide sequence: TGCGCCAGCAGCCAAGATTTCGGACAGATCTACAATGAGCAGTTCTTC.

This chain joins TRBV11-2 and TRBJ2-1, with 7 bases identical to TRBD2. Germline V gene lookup returns CDR1 SGHAT and CDR2 FQNNGV. The CDR3 runs 15 residues. V shed 5 bases, J shed 6 bases, and the junction held 10 bases outside the gene matches. The CDR3, as DNA: TGTGCCAGCAGCGCCACTAGCGACTACTTCAATGAGCAGTTCTTC. This encodes CASSATSDYFNEQFF.